The source of this T cell receptor (beta chain) is a study of blood T cell repertoires in COVID-19. Looking at the study overall: Researchers got acute and convalescent COVID-19 samples from the United States, Italy and Spain. T cells, B-cell-depleted T cells, or PBMCs supplied cDNA or gDNA.

Those who participated ranged in age from about 18 to 89 years and resided in about two dozen US areas. Libraries were prepared by immunoSEQ multiplex PCR; TCRdb keeps only in-frame clonotypes and omits some of them. The table lists 150,000 to 200,000 clones, more than 75% of them singletons. J was trimmed by 8 bases and V by 6 bases; bases with no gene match: 9. This CDR3 comprises 15 residues. Germline V gives CDR1 MNHNY, CDR2 SVGAGI (reference sequence). The origin of this receptor is a woman aged 45-65 years with acute COVID-19. The sequenced sample was PBMCs or T cells enriched from blood (not recorded which). The chain uses TRBV6-6 and TRBJ2-1; 11 bases fit TRBD2. The CDR3 DNA is TGTGCCAGCAGCGATTCTGGACTAGCGGGCGATGAGCAGTTCTTC. This sequence encodes CASSDSGLAGDEQFF.